A selection of T cell receptor beta chains follows, all from one sample in a study of blood T cells in healthy people across ages. TCRdb redid the calling of the 5' RACE reads with MiXCR, one entry per CDR3 protein. Here the sample spans around 1,000,000 distinct CDR3 sequences, roughly 24% being singletons. In addition, the sample was reused for a study of T cells of mothers and their children.

The sample comprised blood. The receptors were sampled from a girl aged 2 to 9 in good health. The CDR3 runs from the conserved cysteine through the conserved F or W.

v_call cdr3_aa
TRBV20-1 CSARQRGDNNEQFF
TRBV7-9 CASSFRIYEQYF
TRBV2 CASSVLERWGETQYF
TRBV4-1 CASSATGTTADTQYF
TRBV24-1 CAPPFGVGINEQYF
TRBV29-1 CSVEGQGRPYEQYF
TRBV6-2/TRBV6-3 CTSSPGTGVYGYTF
TRBV4-1 CASSQLHLGYNEQFF
TRBV7-8 CASRFPTGTPADEQFF
TRBV6-1 CASSEGGHGSEQYF